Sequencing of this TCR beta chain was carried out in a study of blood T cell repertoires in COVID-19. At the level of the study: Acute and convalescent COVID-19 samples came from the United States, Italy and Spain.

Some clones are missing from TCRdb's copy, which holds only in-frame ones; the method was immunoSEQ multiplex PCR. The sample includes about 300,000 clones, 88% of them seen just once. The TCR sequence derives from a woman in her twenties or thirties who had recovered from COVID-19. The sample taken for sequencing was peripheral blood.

The CDR3 sequence: CASSLPGGNTIYF. The CDR3 region has the DNA TGTGCCAGCAGTTTACCGGGGGGAAACACCATATATTTT. The chain couples TRBV12-3 or TRBV12-4 to TRBJ1-3; D remains ambiguous. CDR3 length: 13 residues. The germline V and J ends were trimmed by 2 bases and 4 bases, with 6 bases remaining between them.